This TCR beta chain was captured in a study of blood T cell repertoires in COVID-19. Turning to the study itself: Some COVID-19 samples were acute and others convalescent; all came from the United States, Italy and Spain. PBMCs, B-cell-depleted T cells, or T cells were the source of the cDNA or gDNA that made up the material.

Looked up from germline, CDR1 is SGHAT and CDR2 is FQDESV (reference sequence). The CDR3 length is 13 residues. The V and J ends lost 8 bases and 3 bases, in that order; junction bases with no gene match: 7. The authors' processing: Nucleated cell counts were estimated from reference gene primer amplification. Data came from immunoSEQ multiplex PCR; TCRdb stores just in-frame clones and leaves some out. D and trimming come from the DNA, and the V and J calls and clone size come from that table. The sample carries 300,000 to 400,000 clones, approximately 88% recorded once. Only one count was recorded for this clone. Seattle enrolled patients during active infection and tracked them longitudinally.

The sequence derives from a man aged 25-45 years with COVID-19, enrolled during active disease. Material for sequencing was peripheral blood. The chain links TRBV11-1 to TRBJ2-7, with TRBD1 matching over 7 bases. In DNA form, the CDR3 reads TGTGCCAGCCGAGGGGACAGTTTCTACGAGCAGTACTTC. Amino acid sequence: CASRGDSFYEQYF.